The following is a T cell receptor (beta chain) sequence with its context. No antigen is known for it. Profiled with immunoSEQ multiplex PCR; TCRdb holds only in-frame clones, not every one. Here the sample spans roughly 110,000 clones, 80% to 95% being singletons. Trimming took 5 bases from V and 10 from J; bases not matched to a gene: 10. Looked up from germline, CDR1 is LNHDA and CDR2 is SQIVND (reference sequence). The CDR3 covers 16 residues. Blood sampling took place at baseline, cycle 4 day 1, and cycle 7 day 1. The data were taken from a study of OX40 agonist ivuxolimab in advanced cancers. As for the study in general: Three individuals attained partial responses, comprising one hepatocellular carcinoma case and two cutaneous melanoma cases.

Study-wide results and caveats: Within 6 weeks, CD4+ and CD8+ blood T cells expanded clonally at 0.1 to 3.0 mg/kg.

The receptor's source is an adult with an advanced solid tumor such as melanoma, head and neck, liver or kidney cancer. V and J are TRBV19 and TRBJ2-1, with 14 bases lining up with TRBD2. Sequenced here: CD4+ or CD8+ T cells sorted from blood, sampled in a trial of the OX40 agonist ivuxolimab. The CDR3 is CASSLRLAGGPGEQFF. CDR3 DNA sequence: TGTGCCAGTAGTTTACGACTAGCGGGAGGGCCGGGCGAGCAGTTCTTC.